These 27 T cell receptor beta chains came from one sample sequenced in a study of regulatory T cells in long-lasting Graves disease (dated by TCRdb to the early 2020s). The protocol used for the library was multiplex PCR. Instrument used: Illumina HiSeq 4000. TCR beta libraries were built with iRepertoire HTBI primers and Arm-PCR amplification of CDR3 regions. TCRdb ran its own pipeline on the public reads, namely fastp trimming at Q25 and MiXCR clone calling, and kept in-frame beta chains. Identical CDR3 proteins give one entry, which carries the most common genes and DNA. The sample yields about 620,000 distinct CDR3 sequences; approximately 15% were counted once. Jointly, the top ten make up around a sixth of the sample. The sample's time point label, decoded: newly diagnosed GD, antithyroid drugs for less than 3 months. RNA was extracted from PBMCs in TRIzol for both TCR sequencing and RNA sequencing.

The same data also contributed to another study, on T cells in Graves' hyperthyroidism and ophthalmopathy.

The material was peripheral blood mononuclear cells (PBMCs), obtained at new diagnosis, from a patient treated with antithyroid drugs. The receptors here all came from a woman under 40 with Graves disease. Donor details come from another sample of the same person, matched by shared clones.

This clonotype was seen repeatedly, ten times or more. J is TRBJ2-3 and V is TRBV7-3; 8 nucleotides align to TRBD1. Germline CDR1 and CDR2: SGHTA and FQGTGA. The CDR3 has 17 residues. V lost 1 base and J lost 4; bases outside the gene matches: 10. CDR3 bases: TGTGCCAGCAGCTTAAGCGGCACAGGGGGTGGTTCAGATACGCAGTATTTT. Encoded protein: CASSLSGTGGGSDTQYF.

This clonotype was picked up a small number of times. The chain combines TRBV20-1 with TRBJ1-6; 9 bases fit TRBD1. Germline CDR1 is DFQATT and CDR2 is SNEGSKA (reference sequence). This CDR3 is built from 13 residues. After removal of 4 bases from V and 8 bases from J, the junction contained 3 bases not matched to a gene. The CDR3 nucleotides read TGCAGTGCTAACCGGGACAGGGATTCACCCCTCCACTTT. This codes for CSANRDRDSPLHF.

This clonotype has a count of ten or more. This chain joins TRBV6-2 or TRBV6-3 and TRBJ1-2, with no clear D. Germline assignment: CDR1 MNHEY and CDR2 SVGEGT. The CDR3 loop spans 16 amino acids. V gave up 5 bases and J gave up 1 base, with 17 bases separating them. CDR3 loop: CASSEKWKAFNYGYTF. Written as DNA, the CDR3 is TGTGCCAGCAGTGAAAAGTGGAAGGCCTTTAACTATGGCTACACCTTC.

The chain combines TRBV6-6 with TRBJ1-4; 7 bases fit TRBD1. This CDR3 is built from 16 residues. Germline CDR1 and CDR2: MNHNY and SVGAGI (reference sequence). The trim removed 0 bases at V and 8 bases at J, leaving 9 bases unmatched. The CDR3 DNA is TGTGCCAGCAGTTACTCGACCCATCCAGGGGGAGAAAAACTGTTTTTT. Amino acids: CASSYSTHPGGEKLFF.

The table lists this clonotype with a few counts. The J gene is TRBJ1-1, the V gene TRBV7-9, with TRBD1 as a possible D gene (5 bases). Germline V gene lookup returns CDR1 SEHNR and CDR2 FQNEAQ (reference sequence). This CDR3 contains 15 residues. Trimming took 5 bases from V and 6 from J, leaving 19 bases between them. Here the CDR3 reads CASSPPLLDTPEAFF. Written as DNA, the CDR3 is TGTGCCAGCAGCCCTCCCCTCCTGGACACCCCTGAAGCTTTCTTT.

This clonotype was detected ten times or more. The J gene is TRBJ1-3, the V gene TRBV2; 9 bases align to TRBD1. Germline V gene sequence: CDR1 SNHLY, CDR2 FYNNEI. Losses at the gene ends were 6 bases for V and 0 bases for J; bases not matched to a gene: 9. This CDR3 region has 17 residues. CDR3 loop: CASRGQGPPYSGNTIYF. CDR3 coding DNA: TGTGCCAGCAGGGGACAGGGCCCTCCTTACTCTGGAAACACCATATATTTT.

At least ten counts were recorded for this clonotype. The CDR3 region has the DNA TGTGCCAGCTTAGTTGGCGGGAGCACCGGGGAGCTGTTTTTT. It encodes CASLVGGSTGELFF. This chain uses TRBV6-1 with TRBJ2-2; 7 nucleotides match TRBD2. J lost 4 bases, V lost 8 bases, and 7 bases had no gene match. This CDR3 has 14 residues. Germline values: CDR1 MNHNS, CDR2 SASEGT.

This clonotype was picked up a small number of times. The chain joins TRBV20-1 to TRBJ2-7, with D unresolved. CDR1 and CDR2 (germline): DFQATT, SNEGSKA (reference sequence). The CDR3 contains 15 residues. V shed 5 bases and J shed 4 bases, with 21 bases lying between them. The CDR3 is CSAGSSRSLRYEQYF. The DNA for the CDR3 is TGCAGTGCTGGATCTTCGCGGAGCCTTAGGTACGAGCAGTACTTC.

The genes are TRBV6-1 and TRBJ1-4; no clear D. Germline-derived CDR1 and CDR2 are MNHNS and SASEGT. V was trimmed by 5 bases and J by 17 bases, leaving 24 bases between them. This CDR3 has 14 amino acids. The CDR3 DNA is TGTGCCAGCAGTCGAACAACCGCCGGACGGGAGCTCTTTTTT. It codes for CASSRTTAGRELFF.

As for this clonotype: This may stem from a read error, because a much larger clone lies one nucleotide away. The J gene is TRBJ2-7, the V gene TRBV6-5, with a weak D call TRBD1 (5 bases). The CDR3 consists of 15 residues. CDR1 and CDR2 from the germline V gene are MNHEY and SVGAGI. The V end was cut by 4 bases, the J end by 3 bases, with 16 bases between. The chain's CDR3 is CASSSLARVNYEQYF. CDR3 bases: TGTGCCAGCAGTTCACTCGCCAGGGTAAACTACGAGCAGTACTTC.

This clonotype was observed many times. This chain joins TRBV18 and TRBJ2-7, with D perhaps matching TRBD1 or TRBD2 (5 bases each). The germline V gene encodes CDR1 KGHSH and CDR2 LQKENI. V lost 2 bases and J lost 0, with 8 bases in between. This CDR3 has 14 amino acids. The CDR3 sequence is CASSPNGGSYEQYF. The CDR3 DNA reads TGTGCCAGCTCACCAAATGGGGGCTCCTACGAGCAGTACTTC.

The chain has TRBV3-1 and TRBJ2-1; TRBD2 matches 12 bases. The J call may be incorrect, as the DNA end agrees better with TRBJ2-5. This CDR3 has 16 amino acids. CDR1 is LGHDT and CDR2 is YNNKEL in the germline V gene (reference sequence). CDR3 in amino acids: CASSQGPGLAGETQYF. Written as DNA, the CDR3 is TGTGCCAGCAGCCAAGGCCCGGGACTAGCGGGAGAGACCCAGTACTTC.

The CDR3 sequence is CARDYEQYF. For the CDR3, the DNA is TGTGCCAGGGATTACGAGCAGTACTTC. The chain couples TRBV27 to TRBJ2-7; D is uncertain. The CDR3 contains 9 residues. Trimming removed 9 bases from V and 4 bases from J, with 4 bases in between. CDR1 MNHEY and CDR2 SMNVEV come from the germline V gene (reference sequence).

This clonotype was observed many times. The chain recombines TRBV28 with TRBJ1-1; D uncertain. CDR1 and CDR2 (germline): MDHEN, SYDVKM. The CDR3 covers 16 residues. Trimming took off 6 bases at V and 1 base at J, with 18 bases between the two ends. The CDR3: CASSTPAGPWNTEAFF. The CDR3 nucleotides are TGTGCCAGCAGCACACCTGCGGGCCCGTGGAACACTGAAGCTTTCTTT.

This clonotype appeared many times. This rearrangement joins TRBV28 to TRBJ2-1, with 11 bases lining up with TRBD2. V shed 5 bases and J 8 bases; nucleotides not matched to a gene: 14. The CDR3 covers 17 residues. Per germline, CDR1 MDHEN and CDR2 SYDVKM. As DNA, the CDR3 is TGTGCCAGCAGTGGGGTAGCGGGAGGGCCCCGATCTTATGAGCAGTTCTTC. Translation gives CASSGVAGGPRSYEQFF.

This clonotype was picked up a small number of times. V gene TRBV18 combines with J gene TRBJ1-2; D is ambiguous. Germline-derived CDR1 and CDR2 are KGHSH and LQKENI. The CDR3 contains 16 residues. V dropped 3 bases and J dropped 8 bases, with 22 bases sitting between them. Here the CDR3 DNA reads TGTGCCAGCTCACCCCGTGGGAGGGCAGACTTCGCCGGCTACACCTTC. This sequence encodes CASSPRGRADFAGYTF.

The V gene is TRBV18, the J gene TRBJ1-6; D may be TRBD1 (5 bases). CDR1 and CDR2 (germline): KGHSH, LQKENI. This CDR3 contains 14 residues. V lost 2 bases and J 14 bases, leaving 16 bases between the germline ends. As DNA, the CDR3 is TGTGCCAGCTCACCAATTCCAGGGACTTGGGCCCTCCACTTT. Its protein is CASSPIPGTWALHF.

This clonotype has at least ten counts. The CDR3 DNA reads as TGCAGTGCTAGCAGGGGACAGGGCCAGGGCAATCAGCCCCAGCATTTT. It is translated as CSASRGQGQGNQPQHF. The chain combines TRBV20-1 with TRBJ1-5; 9 nucleotides align to TRBD1. V was pared by 3 bases and J by 2 bases, with 8 bases of the junction left unmatched. This CDR3 spans 16 amino acids. CDR1 DFQATT and CDR2 SNEGSKA come from the germline V gene (reference sequence).

The CDR3 reads CASSYSNPGLAGGPNLGIQYF. CDR3 DNA sequence: TGTGCCAGCAGTTACTCCAACCCGGGACTAGCGGGAGGGCCAAATTTAGGCATTCAGTACTTC. The chain recombines TRBV6-5 with TRBJ2-4; 16 bases fit TRBD2. The CDR3 spans 21 residues. Trimming at V came to 0 bases and at J to 9 bases, leaving 17 bases not matched to a gene. Germline CDR1 is MNHEY and CDR2 is SVGAGI.

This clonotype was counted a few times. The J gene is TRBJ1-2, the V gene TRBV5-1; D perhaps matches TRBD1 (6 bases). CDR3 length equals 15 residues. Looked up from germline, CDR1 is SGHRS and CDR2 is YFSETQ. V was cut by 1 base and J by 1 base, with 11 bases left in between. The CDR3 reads CASSLPSGDNYGYTF. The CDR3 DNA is TGCGCCAGCAGCTTGCCGTCAGGGGATAACTATGGCTACACCTTC.

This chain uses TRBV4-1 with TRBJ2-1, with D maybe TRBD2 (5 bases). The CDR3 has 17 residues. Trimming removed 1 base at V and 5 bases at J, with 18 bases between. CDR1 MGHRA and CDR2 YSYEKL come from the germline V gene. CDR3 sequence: CASSQVIASWTNNEQFF. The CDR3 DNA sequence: TGCGCCAGCAGCCAAGTTATCGCTAGCTGGACCAACAATGAGCAGTTCTTC.

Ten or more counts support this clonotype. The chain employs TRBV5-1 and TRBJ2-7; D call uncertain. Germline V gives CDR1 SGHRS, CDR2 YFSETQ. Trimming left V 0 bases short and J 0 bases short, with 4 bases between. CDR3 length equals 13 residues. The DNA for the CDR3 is TGCGCCAGCAGCTTGGACTTCTCCTACGAGCAGTACTTC. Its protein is CASSLDFSYEQYF.

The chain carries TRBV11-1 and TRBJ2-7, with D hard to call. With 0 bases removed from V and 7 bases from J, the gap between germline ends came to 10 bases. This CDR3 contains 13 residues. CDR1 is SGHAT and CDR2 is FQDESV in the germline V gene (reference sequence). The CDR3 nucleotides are TGTGCCAGCAGCTTAGCGAGTTTCGATGAGCAGTACTTC. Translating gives CASSLASFDEQYF.

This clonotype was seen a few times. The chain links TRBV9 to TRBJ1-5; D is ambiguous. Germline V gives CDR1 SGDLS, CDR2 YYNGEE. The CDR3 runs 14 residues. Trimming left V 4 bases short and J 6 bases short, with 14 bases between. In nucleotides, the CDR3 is TGTGCCAGCAGCCCTGACGAGGCTGTTCAGCCCCAGCATTTT. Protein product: CASSPDEAVQPQHF.

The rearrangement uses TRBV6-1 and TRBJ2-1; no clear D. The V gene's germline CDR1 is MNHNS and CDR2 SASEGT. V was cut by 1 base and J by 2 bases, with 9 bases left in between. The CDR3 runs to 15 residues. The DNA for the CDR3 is TGTGCCAGCAGTGAAGTAGGCCTAGCCTACAATGAGCAGTTCTTC. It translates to CASSEVGLAYNEQFF.

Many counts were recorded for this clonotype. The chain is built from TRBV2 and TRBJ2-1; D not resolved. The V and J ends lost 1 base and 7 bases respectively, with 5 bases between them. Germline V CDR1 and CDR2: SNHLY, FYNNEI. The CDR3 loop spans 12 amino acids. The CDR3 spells CASSEGANEQFF. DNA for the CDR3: TGTGCCAGCAGTGAAGGGGCGAATGAGCAGTTCTTC. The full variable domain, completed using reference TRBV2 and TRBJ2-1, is EPEVTQTPSHQVTQMGQEVILRCVPISNHLYFYWYRQILGQKVEFLVSFYNNEISEKSEIFDDQFSVERPDGSNFTLKIRSTKLEDSAMYFCASSEGANEQFFGPGTRLTVL.

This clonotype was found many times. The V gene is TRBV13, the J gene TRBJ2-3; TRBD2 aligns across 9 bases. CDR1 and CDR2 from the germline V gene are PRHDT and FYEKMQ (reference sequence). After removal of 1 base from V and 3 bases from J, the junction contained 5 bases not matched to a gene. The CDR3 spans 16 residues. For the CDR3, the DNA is TGTGCCAGCAGCTTAGAGGCGGGAGGGCCTACAGATACGCAGTATTTT. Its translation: CASSLEAGGPTDTQYF.